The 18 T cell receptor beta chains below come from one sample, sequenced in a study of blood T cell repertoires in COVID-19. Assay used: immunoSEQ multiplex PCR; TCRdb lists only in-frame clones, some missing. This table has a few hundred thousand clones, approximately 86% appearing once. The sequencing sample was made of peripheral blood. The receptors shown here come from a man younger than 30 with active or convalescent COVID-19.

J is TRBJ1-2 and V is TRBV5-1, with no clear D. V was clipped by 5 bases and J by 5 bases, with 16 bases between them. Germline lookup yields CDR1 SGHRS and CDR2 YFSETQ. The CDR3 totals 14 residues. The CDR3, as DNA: TGCGCCAGCAGTCTCCGAGGGTCAGGATATGGCTACACCTTC. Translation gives CASSLRGSGYGYTF.

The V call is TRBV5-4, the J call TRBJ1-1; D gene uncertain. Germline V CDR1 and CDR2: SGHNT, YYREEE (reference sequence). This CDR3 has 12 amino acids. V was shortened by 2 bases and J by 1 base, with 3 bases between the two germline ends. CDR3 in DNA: TGTGCCAGCAGCTTCGGGAACACTGAAGCTTTCTTT. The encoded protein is CASSFGNTEAFF.

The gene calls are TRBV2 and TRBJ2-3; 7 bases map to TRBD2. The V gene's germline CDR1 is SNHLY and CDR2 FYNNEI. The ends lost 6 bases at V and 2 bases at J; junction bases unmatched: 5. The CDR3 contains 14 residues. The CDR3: CASSGTTPTDTQYF. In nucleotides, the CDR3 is TGTGCCAGCAGCGGGACTACCCCCACAGATACGCAGTATTTT.

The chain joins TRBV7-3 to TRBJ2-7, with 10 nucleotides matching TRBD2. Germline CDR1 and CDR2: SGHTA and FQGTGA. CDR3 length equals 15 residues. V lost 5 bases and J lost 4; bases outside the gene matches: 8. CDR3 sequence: CASSQAGGPGYEQYF. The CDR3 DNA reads TGTGCCAGCAGCCAAGCGGGAGGGCCGGGTTACGAGCAGTACTTC.

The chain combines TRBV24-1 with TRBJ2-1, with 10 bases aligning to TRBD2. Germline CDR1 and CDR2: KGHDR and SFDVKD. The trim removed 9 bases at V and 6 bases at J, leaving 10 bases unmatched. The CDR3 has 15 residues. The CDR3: CATASKAGGINEQFF. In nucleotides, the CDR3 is TGTGCCACCGCCTCCAAAGCGGGGGGGATCAATGAGCAGTTCTTC.

CDR3 residues: CSASVAYNQPQHF. DNA for the CDR3: TGCAGTGCTAGTGTGGCTTACAATCAGCCCCAGCATTTT. The chain joins TRBV20-1 to TRBJ1-5; D is unresolved. Germline CDR1 DFQATT, CDR2 SNEGSKA (reference sequence). Trimming shortened V by 3 bases and J by 3 bases, and 9 bases separated the two germline ends. CDR3 length: 13 residues.

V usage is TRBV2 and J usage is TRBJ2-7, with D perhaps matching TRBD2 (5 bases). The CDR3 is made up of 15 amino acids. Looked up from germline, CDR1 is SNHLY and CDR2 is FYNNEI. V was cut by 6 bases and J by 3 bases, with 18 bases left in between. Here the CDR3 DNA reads TGTGCCAGCAGGAAAGAGGGTCAGGTAAACTACGAGCAGTACTTC. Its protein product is CASRKEGQVNYEQYF.

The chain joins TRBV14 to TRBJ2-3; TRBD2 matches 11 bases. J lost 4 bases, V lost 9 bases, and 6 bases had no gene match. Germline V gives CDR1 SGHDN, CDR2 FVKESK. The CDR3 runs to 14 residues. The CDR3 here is CARVAGGLADTQYF. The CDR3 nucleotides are TGTGCCAGGGTAGCGGGAGGGTTAGCAGATACGCAGTATTTT.

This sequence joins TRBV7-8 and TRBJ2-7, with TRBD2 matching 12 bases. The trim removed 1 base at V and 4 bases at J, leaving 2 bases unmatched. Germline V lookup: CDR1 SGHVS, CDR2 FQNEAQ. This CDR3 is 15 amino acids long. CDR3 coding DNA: TGTGCCAGCAGCTTAGGACTAGCGGGAGTATACGAGCAGTACTTC. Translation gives CASSLGLAGVYEQYF.

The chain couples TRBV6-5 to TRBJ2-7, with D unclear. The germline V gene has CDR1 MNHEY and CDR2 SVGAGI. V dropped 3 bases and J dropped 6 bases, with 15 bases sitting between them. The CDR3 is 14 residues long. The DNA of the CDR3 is TGTGCCAGCAGTTATTATGTTTTGGGCTCCGAGCAGTACTTC. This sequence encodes CASSYYVLGSEQYF.

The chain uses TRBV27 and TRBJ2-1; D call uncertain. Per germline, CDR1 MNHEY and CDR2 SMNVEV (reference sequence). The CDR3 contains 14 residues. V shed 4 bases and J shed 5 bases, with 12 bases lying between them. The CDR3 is CASSSKTADNEQFF. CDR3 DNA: TGTGCCAGCAGTTCAAAAACCGCGGACAATGAGCAGTTCTTC.

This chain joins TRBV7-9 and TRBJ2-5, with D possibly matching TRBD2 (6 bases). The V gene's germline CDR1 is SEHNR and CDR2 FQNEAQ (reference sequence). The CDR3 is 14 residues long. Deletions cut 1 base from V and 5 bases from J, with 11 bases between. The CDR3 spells CASSLVGGMETQYF. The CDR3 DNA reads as TGTGCCAGCAGCTTAGTTGGGGGGATGGAGACCCAGTACTTC. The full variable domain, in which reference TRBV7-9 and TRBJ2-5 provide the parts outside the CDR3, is DTGVSQNPRHKITKRGQNVTFRCDPISEHNRLYWYRQTLGQGPEFLTYFQNEAQLEKSRLLSDRFSAERPKGSFSTLEIQRTEQGDSAMYLCASSLVGGMETQYFGPGTRLLVL.

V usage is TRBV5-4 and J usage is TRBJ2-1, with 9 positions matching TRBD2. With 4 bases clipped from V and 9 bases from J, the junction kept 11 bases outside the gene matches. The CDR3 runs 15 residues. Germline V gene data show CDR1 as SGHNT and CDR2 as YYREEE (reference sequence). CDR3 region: CASSTETSGQIEQFF. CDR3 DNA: TGTGCCAGCAGCACCGAGACTAGCGGACAAATTGAGCAGTTCTTC.

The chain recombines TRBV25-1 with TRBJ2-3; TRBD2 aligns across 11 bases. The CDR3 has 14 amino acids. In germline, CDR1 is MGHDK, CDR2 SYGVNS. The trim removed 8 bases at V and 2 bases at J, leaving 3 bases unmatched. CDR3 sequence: CASSTSGDTDTQYF. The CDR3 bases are TGTGCCAGCTCGACTAGCGGGGACACAGATACGCAGTATTTT.

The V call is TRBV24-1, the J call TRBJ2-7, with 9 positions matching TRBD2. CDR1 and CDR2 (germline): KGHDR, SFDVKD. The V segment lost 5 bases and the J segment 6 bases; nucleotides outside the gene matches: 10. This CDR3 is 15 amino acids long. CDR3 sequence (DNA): TGTGCCACCAGTGTGATTAGCGGGAGCCTCTGCGAGCAGTACTTC. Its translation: CATSVISGSLCEQYF.

In DNA, the CDR3 is TGTGCCAGTAGTATGGTCGGCAGGGAAGAGACCCAGTACTTC. It yields the protein CASSMVGREETQYF. The V call is TRBV19, the J call TRBJ2-5, with D possibly being TRBD1 (5 bases). CDR1 and CDR2 (germline): LNHDA, SQIVND (reference sequence). The germline V and J ends were trimmed by 3 bases and 3 bases, with 11 bases remaining between them. CDR3 size: 14 residues.

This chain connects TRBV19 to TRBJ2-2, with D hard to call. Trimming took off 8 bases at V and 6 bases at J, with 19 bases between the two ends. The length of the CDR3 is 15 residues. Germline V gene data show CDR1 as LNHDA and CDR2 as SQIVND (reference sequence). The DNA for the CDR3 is TGTGCCAGTTCCGACTGGGTCTCGGCTGCCGGGGAGCTGTTTTTT. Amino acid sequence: CASSDWVSAAGELFF. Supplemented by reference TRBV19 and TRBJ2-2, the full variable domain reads DGGITQSPKYLFRKEGQNVTLSCEQNLNHDAMYWYRQDPGQGLRLIYYSQIVNDFQKGDIAEGYSVSREKKESFPLTVTSAQKNPTAFYLCASSDWVSAAGELFFGEGSRLTVL.

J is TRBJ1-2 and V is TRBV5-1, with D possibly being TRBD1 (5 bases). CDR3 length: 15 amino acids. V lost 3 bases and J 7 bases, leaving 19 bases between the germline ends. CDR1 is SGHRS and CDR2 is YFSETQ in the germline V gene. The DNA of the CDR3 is TGCGCCAGCAGCTCCTTCCCGGGACTTGAGCTTGGCTACACCTTC. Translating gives CASSSFPGLELGYTF. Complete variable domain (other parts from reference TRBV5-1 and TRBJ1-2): KAGVTQTPRYLIKTRGQQVTLSCSPISGHRSVSWYQQTPGQGLQFLFEYFSETQRNKGNFPGRFSGRQFSNSRSEMNVSTLELGDSALYLCASSSFPGLELGYTFGSGTRLTVV.